These T cell receptor beta chains were read from a single sample in a study of cytomegalovirus exposure and HLA in healthy donors. Data came from immunoSEQ multiplex PCR; TCRdb stores just in-frame clones and leaves some out. The sample has 150,000 to 180,000 clones, approximately 86% seen once; the top ten hold approximately 2.2%. The sample comprised PBMCs. The receptors originated from a human donor in good health. CDR3s include the opening cysteine and the closing phenylalanine or tryptophan. A D gene is named only where the DNA matches it firmly. The size of a clone is reported for some rows only, either as once, few or many, or as a class for expanded clones.

TRBJ1-6	TRBV19	-	-	TGTGCCAGTAGCAGGGCAGAATCACCCCTCCACTTT	CASSRAESPLHF
TRBJ2-7	TRBV2	TRBD2	-	TGTGCCAGTAGCGGGGGGAATAGATGGTACGAGCAGTACTTC	CASSGGNRWYEQYF
TRBJ2-3	TRBV6-5	TRBD1	once	TGTGCCAGCAGTTTACAGGGGCCCATAGATACGCAGTATTTT	CASSLQGPIDTQYF
TRBJ1-1	TRBV5-1	-	-	TGCGCCAGCAGCTTTCGAGAGATGAACACTGAAGCTTTCTTT	CASSFREMNTEAFF
TRBJ2-1	TRBV7-2	TRBD2	-	TGTGCCAGCAGCTTAGCCGGGCGGGGGGCACGAGGAAATGAGCAGTTCTTC	CASSLAGRGARGNEQFF
TRBJ1-1	TRBV19	-	-	TGTGCCAGTAGTATGAACGTAGCTGAAGCTTTCTTT	CASSMNVAEAFF
TRBJ1-1	TRBV29-1	-	once	TGCAGCGTTGATGTATGGAGTGAAGCTTTCTTT	CSVDVWSEAFF
TRBJ1-5	TRBV7-2	-	few	TGTGCCAGCAGCCCCCTGGCGGGGAGGCGGAATCAGCCCCAGCATTTT	CASSPLAGRRNQPQHF
TRBJ2-5	TRBV7-2	-	-	TGTGCCAGCAGCTTATCGACAGCGCCTGGCGAGACCCAGTACTTC	CASSLSTAPGETQYF
TRBJ2-1	TRBV15	TRBD2	once	TGTGCCACCACCCCGCGGGAGACCCACAATGAGCAGTTCTTC	CATTPRETHNEQFF
TRBJ1-5	TRBV28	-	-	TGTGCCAGCAGTTCGGGAGGGAGCAATCAGCCCCAGCATTTT	CASSSGGSNQPQHF
TRBJ1-1	TRBV15	-	once	TGTGCCACCAGCAGAAGGGGGAACACTGAAGCTTTCTTT	CATSRRGNTEAFF
TRBJ2-7	TRBV20-1	-	-	TGCAGTGCTCTCTCCGGTGACGAGCAGTACTTC	CSALSGDEQYF
TRBJ2-7	TRBV2	-	-	TGTGCCAGCAGTGACGTGGCGGGGAGGGAGCAGTACTTC	CASSDVAGREQYF
TRBJ1-6	TRBV6-1	-	-	TGTGCCAGCAGTGCCCTATCTCGGGATCCCTATAATTCACCCCTCCACTTT	CASSALSRDPYNSPLHF
TRBJ1-3	TRBV4-1	-	-	TGCGCCAGCAGCCAGGCTGACAGGACTGAAGCTGGAAACACCATATATTTT	CASSQADRTEAGNTIYF
TRBJ1-1	TRBV19	TRBD1	-	TGTGCCAGTAGTACGACAGGGAACGGTGAAGCTTTCTTT	CASSTTGNGEAFF
TRBJ1-2	TRBV4-1	TRBD1	-	TGCGCCAGCAGCGTACGGACAGGGGGCAGATATGGCTACACCTTC	CASSVRTGGRYGYTF
TRBJ2-7	TRBV6-5	TRBD1	-	TGTGCCAGCAGCCGACTCGGGACAGGCGAGCAGTACTTC	CASSRLGTGEQYF
TRBJ1-5	TRBV7-2	-	-	TGTGCCAGCAGCCCAGTTCCTAATCAGCCCCAGCATTTT	CASSPVPNQPQHF
TRBJ2-3	TRBV5-1	-	once	TGCGCCAGCAGCTCCCCCCGGGACACCATTACGGGCACAGATACGCAGTATTTT	CASSSPRDTITGTDTQYF
TRBJ1-1	TRBV2	-	-	TGTGCCATTGTAGGGGCAAACAGGGCGTTGAACACTGAAGCTTTCTTT	CAIVGANRALNTEAFF
TRBJ2-3	TRBV25-1	TRBD2	-	TGTGCCAGCGGTGGGACTAGCGGGGCGACAGATACGCAGTATTTT	CASGGTSGATDTQYF
TRBJ1-2	TRBV9	-	-	TGTGCCAGCAGCGTACTCGGTCAACGGGGGGACAACTATGGCTACACCTTC	CASSVLGQRGDNYGYTF
TRBJ2-2	TRBV5-5	-	once	TGTGCCAGCAGCCCACAACCAGGGGCACACGGGGAGCTGTTTTTT	CASSPQPGAHGELFF